This T cell receptor (beta chain) derives from a study of cytomegalovirus exposure and HLA in healthy donors (dated by TCRdb to 2016 to 2017). As for the study more broadly: An earlier analysis of about 560 of the donors reported about 280 Gb of sequence data and 100 million to 120 million unique TCR beta sequences obtained from about 170 million T cells. An early release covering 500 to 750 HLA-typed donors comprised 300 to 350 gigabases of sequencing data and 65 million to 100 million unique TCR sequences. Of the roughly 400 genotyped donors, over 70% fell in the genetic ancestry cluster associated with self-reported Caucasian donors. The aim of the study was to test whether cataloging public T cell receptors could identify signatures of past pathogen exposure. The study used immunosequencing to profile the T cell repertoires of around 600 subjects and linked those repertoires to cytomegalovirus serostatus. Besides the first cohort of approximately 710 subjects, a separate validation cohort made up of roughly 120 different subjects was used. To predict cytomegalovirus infection status, the study brought together high-throughput TCR immunosequencing, statistical association of individual TCRs with disease status, and machine learning. To study patterns of TCR occurrence, a later analysis re-analyzed previously published TCR beta repertoires from 550 to 800 donors and added high-resolution HLA genotyping. The later analysis used no new phenotypic data to find candidate immune exposures, relying instead on TCR beta sequences and their occurrence across donors. To decide whether each TCR beta V gene segment behaved as functional or pseudogenic, an earlier analysis of fewer than 750 of the donors relied on high-throughput TCR beta sequencing. Donor age, sex, ethnicity and CMV serostatus were compiled together with the repertoire data. Genome-wide SNP genotypes for about 65% of the 666 donors were used in a later genetic analysis, which treated that subset as a discovery cohort. All discovery cohort repertoires had been generated on a single sequencing platform. HLA typing included class I and class II loci at four-digit resolution. The number of typed donors differed by locus: about 620-640 for A, B, C, DRB1 and DQB1; approximately 530 for DQA1; fewer than 610 for DPA1; and 450 to 480 for DPB1. Because of strong linkage in the cohort, 5 or 6 DR-DQ haplotypes were treated as single units for association and clustering. Among some 410 genotyped donors of the cohort, an average of 235,054 unique TCR beta nucleotide sequences were sequenced per donor, 15% to 20% of them non-productive.

This clone was detected a few times. Its antigen remains undetermined. Per-base quality was not reported, and no clone a single base away is much larger than it. Library construction relied on the immunoSEQ multiplex PCR assay. For the multiplex PCR, a mixture combining 60 forward primers for TCR Vbeta segments and 13 reverse primers for TCR Jbeta segments was used. The CDR3 region of rearranged TCR beta genes was amplified from genomic DNA with a multiplex PCR assay. Amplified TCR beta libraries were sequenced as 87-base-pair reads on the Illumina HiSeq System. The published analysis was carried out like this. A later analysis tallied roughly 80 million unique TCR beta chains across the approximately 670 repertoires, and around 12 million of those chains were shared by two or more donors. A nearest-neighbor algorithm error-corrected the raw reads and collapsed the reads into unique sequences, merging closely related sequences to remove PCR and sequencing errors. Alignment of CDR3 sequences to IMGT reference sequences was used to assign V, D and J gene segments. Each retained sequence needed at least a six-nucleotide match to both a V gene segment and a J gene segment. Rearrangements were classified as productive when the CDR3 lacked stop codons and remained in frame with V and J, and all other rearrangements were classified as non-productive. Following IMGT convention, CDR3 was defined as the stretch from the second conserved V-encoded cysteine to the conserved J-encoded phenylalanine. The earlier analysis of about 610 of the donors excluded sequences that lacked an unambiguous match to a single V gene segment. An earlier analysis of under 750 of the donors called V segments functional above 56.7% productive rearrangements and segregating when the between-donor standard deviation exceeded 5%. A statistical classification framework was built for diagnosing cytomegalovirus status from the catalog of TCR beta chain sequences. V and J gene assignment, in a later analysis, came from comparing TCR nucleotide sequences with IMGT/GENE-DB human TR gene sequences. The TCRdist pipeline was used in a later analysis to assign CDR3 sequences and most-parsimonious VDJ recombination scenarios. In a later analysis, each TCR beta chain was defined by its CDR3 amino acid sequence together with its V-gene family, and reads without a unique V-gene family were excluded. As a way to deal with suspected cross-contamination and a sequencing artifact, a later analysis dropped under 600 nucleotide sequences that were highly shared and had low generation probability. In a later analysis, a clonal expansion index for each public chain was calculated from normalized within-repertoire ranks of inferred template counts. Generation probabilities in a later analysis came from a VDJ recombination model fitted to out-of-frame rearrangements, and those results were checked against IGoR. Hypergeometric tests were used in a later analysis to score TCR-TCR, TCR-HLA and TCR-CMV co-occurrence, with a repertoire-size bias correction applied to the TCR pairs. False discovery rates were estimated in a later analysis by permuting HLA or CMV assignments 20 times. A later analysis grouped co-occurring TCRs with DBSCAN, adding TCRdist sequence similarity when clustering within HLA-allele-positive subsets. Repertoires with fewer than 30,000 or more than 120,000 public chains were left out of co-occurrence clustering, as were roughly five repertoires with anomalous nucleotide sharing. TCRdb obtained this table from immuneACCESS and retained in-frame rearrangements with V and J assigned. These tables miss some clones; where compared with another copy, unresolved V genes account for less than half of the shortfall, and the remainder is unexplained. Clone size and the V and J calls come from that table; the DNA yielded D and trimming. The sample profile shows around 130,000 clones; 80% of them were found once. The ten top clones hold 3.3% of the sample.

Overall study outcomes, separate from this receptor: In a later genetic analysis, fewer N-insertions in productive TCRs were reported among donors in an Asian-associated ancestry cluster than the roughly 640-donor mean. In a later analysis, TCR association rates were found to vary across HLA loci, with the most associated TCRs seen for DRB1 alleles and the fewest for HLA-C alleles. A further reported finding was that TCR beta sequences accurately predicted the HLA-A and HLA-B alleles for most subjects in the first cohort. Most TCR sequences were seen in very few donors, while some public TCRs were found in many individuals. An earlier analysis of several hundred of the donors showed that most TCR beta V segments appeared in productive rearrangements either about 87% or about 30% of the time, which broadly matched IMGT annotations. Several of the top co-occurrence clusters appeared to be linked to parvovirus B19, influenza, CMV and Epstein-Barr virus, according to a later analysis. A group of highly shared sequence variants was considered likely to be a technical artifact of the sequencing pipeline. Seventeen rarely observed V segments, including chromosome 9 orphons, were excluded from the earlier analysis of 550 to 700 of the donors because counts were too low. In vitro tests confirmed that a few of the cytomegalovirus-associated TCR beta chains recognize cytomegalovirus antigens. The classifier was reported to diagnose cytomegalovirus status with high specificity and sensitivity in both the original and validation cohorts. The study gave a list of about 160 TCR beta chains associated with cytomegalovirus. Compared with equally common non-associated chains, HLA-associated TCR beta chains in a later analysis were more clonally expanded and had lower generation probabilities. Some IMGT-functional V segments, including TRBV6-2 and TRBV6-3, could not be told apart with the 87-base-pair reads, so those segments were excluded. In this cohort, only TCR beta chains were sequenced, and detectable features were limited by the absence of alpha or paired-chain data. At a false discovery rate of 0.05, a later analysis linked 15,000 to 20,000 TCR beta sequences to specific HLA alleles. In a later analysis, most CMV-associated TCR beta chains were found to appear HLA-restricted, with HLA associations seemingly driven largely by CMV exposure. According to the authors, the approach could potentially be generalized to other disease states and immunological phenotypes. CMV serostatus was the only immune exposure information available for the cohort. Strong co-occurrence of HLA alleles, especially DR and DQ, made assigning TCR associations to individual alleles difficult. Linkage disequilibrium might explain the correlated functional status among segregating V segments, but an unknown experimental factor could not be excluded. The presence/absence analyses assumed that sequencing depth was roughly uniform across donors, and that assumption may not be true. A later genetic analysis associated a missense DCLRE1C variant with V-gene and J-gene trimming of TCR beta chains, and an independent cohort replicated the association. Because HLA typing was missing for some donors at each locus, association tests included only the typed subset.

The cohort was made up of around 720 healthy bone marrow donors. Cohort members were all nominally healthy when sampled, although unrecorded immune exposures were likely present. The donor tested CMV seronegative and was one of the 352 seronegative cohort members. A peripheral blood sample was collected from each donor, and TCR beta sequencing was performed on peripheral blood mononuclear cells. The Qiagen DNeasy Blood Extraction Kit was used to extract genomic DNA from the blood cell samples. According to the germline V gene (reference sequence), CDR1 reads LNHDA and CDR2 reads SQIVND. The CDR3 goes from the cysteine to the phenylalanine over 14 residues. Only the CDR3 portion is preserved as DNA: 42 bases, with reading frame beginning at the first base. At the junction V is shortened by 5 bases and J by 3 bases; bases outside the gene matches: 3.

The V and J genes are TRBV19 and TRBJ1-1, and TRBD1 aligns with 10 junction nucleotides. The sequence was obtained from a male donor in good health and CMV-seronegative. The sequenced sample consisted of PBMCs. The encoded CDR3 is CASSVTGGHTEAFF. The base sequence is TGTGCCAGTAGTGTGACAGGGGGCCACACTGAAGCTTTCTTT. The CDR3 plus the reference TRBV19 and TRBJ1-1 genes for the other parts give the full variable domain: DGGITQSPKYLFRKEGQNVTLSCEQNLNHDAMYWYRQDPGQGLRLIYYSQIVNDFQKGDIAEGYSVSREKKESFPLTVTSAQKNPTAFYLCASSVTGGHTEAFFGQGTRLTVV.